This T cell receptor beta chain was profiled in a study of blood T cell repertoires in COVID-19. Looking at the study overall: Samples of COVID-19 (acute and convalescent) were obtained from the United States, Italy and Spain. T cells, B-cell-depleted T cells, or PBMCs provided the cDNA or gDNA that served as material.

Germline-derived CDR1 and CDR2 are SGHRS and YFSETQ. This CDR3 is built from 13 residues. V lost 4 bases to trimming and J lost 7 bases; unmatched junction nucleotides: 3. In the original workflow: Estimation of nucleated cell counts relied on the amplification of reference gene primers. Clones were sequenced by immunoSEQ multiplex PCR, and TCRdb holds only the in-frame ones, with some missing. V, J and clone size are those of that table, while D and trimming were read from the DNA. The sample holds 250,000 to 300,000 clones; 87% are singletons and the top ten take 1.5%. The rearrangement uses TRBV5-1 and TRBJ1-1; 11 bases are a match to TRBD1. The TCR comes from a woman aged 40 to 50 who had recovered from COVID-19. The sequenced material came from peripheral blood. The CDR3 protein is CASSPGQGGEAFF. The CDR3 nucleotides are TGCGCCAGCAGCCCGGGACAGGGGGGTGAAGCTTTCTTT.